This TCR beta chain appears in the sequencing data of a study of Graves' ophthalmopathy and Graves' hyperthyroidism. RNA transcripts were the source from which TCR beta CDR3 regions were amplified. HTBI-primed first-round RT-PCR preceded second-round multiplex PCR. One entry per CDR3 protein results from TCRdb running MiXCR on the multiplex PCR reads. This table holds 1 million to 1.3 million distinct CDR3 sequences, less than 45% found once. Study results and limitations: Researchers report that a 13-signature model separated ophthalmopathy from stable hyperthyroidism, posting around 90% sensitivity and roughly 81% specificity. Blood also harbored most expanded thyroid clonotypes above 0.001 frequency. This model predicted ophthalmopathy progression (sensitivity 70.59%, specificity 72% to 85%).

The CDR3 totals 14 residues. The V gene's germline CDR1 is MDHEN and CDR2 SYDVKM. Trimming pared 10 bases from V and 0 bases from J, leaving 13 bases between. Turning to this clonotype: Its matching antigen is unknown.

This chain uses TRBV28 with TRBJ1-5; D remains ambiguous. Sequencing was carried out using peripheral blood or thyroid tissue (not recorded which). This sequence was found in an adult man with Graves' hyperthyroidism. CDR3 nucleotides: TGTGCCATCACATCCTTTGTTAGCAATCAGCCCCAGCATTTT. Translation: CAITSFVSNQPQHF.